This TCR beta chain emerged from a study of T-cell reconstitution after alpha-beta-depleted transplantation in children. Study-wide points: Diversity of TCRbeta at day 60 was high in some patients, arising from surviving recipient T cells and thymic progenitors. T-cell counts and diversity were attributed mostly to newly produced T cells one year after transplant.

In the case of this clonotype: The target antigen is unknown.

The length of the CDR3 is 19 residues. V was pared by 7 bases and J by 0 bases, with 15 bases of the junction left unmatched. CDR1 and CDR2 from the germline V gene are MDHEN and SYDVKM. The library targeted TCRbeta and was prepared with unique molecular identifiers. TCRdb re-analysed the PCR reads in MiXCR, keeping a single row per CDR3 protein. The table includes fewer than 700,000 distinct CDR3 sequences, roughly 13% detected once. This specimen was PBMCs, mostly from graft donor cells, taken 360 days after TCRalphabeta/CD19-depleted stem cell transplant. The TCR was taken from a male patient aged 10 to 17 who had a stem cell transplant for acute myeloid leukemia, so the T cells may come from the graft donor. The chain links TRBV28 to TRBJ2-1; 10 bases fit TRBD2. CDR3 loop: CASTGEGTSAMSSYNEQFF. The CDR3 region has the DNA TGTGCCAGCACGGGCGAGGGGACTAGCGCCATGAGCTCCTACAATGAGCAGTTCTTC.